Listed below are T cell receptor beta chains from one sample, sequenced in a study of beta chain features in type 1 diabetes. The table came from immunoSEQ multiplex PCR; TCRdb's copy has only in-frame clones and leaves some out. The sample consists of 150,000 to 190,000 clones, over 9% of them appearing once. Material: central memory CD4+ T cells from blood. The receptors stem from a man in his thirties or forties with type 1 diabetes. Each CDR3 is given with its conserved first and last residue. The order of the fields is clone size, J gene, V gene, D gene, CDR3 protein, CDR3 DNA. A D gene is named only where the DNA matches it firmly. Clone size appears in some rows only: once, few, many, or a class for an expanded clone.

clone_size: few; j_call: TRBJ2-7; v_call: TRBV29-1; d_call: TRBD2; cdr3_aa: CSAKQGTSGGYEQYF; cdr3_nt: TGCAGCGCCAAACAGGGAACCAGCGGGGGTTACGAGCAGTACTTC
clone_size: .; j_call: TRBJ2-1; v_call: TRBV2; d_call: TRBD2; cdr3_aa: CASSERAGVGEQFF; cdr3_nt: TGTGCCAGCAGTGAAAGGGCGGGGGTAGGTGAGCAGTTCTTC
clone_size: .; j_call: TRBJ2-7; v_call: TRBV7-2; d_call: .; cdr3_aa: CASSSQSEQYF; cdr3_nt: TGTGCCAGCAGCTCGCAGTCCGAGCAGTACTTC
clone_size: .; j_call: TRBJ2-1; v_call: TRBV27; d_call: .; cdr3_aa: CASSSTGTPNAEQFF; cdr3_nt: TGTGCCAGCAGTTCAACCGGGACTCCAAACGCTGAGCAGTTCTTC
clone_size: .; j_call: TRBJ2-7; v_call: TRBV28; d_call: .; cdr3_aa: CASSPSGPYEQYF; cdr3_nt: TGTGCCAGCAGTCCGTCGGGTCCGTACGAGCAGTACTTC
clone_size: few; j_call: TRBJ1-1; v_call: TRBV29-1; d_call: TRBD1; cdr3_aa: CSVSRGQTNTEAFF; cdr3_nt: TGCAGCGTATCCAGGGGGCAGACTAACACTGAAGCTTTCTTT
clone_size: few; j_call: TRBJ2-3; v_call: TRBV10-2; d_call: .; cdr3_aa: CASSDTRGTDTQYF; cdr3_nt: TGCGCCAGCAGTGATACTAGAGGCACAGATACGCAGTATTTT
clone_size: few; j_call: TRBJ2-1; v_call: TRBV29-1; d_call: TRBD2; cdr3_aa: CSVEDPAGVSYNEQFF; cdr3_nt: TGCAGCGTTGAAGATCCAGCGGGAGTGTCCTACAATGAGCAGTTCTTC
clone_size: .; j_call: TRBJ1-1; v_call: TRBV7-3; d_call: .; cdr3_aa: CASSQSANTEAFF; cdr3_nt: TGTGCCAGCAGCCAAAGCGCGAACACCGAAGCTTTCTTT
clone_size: few; j_call: TRBJ2-7; v_call: TRBV5-4; d_call: TRBD2; cdr3_aa: CASSLEVAGDEQYF; cdr3_nt: TGTGCCAGCAGCTTGGAGGTAGCGGGAGACGAGCAGTACTTC
clone_size: few; j_call: TRBJ2-5; v_call: TRBV28; d_call: TRBD2; cdr3_aa: CASSLGGNTGGETQYF; cdr3_nt: TGTGCCAGCAGTTTGGGGGGGAATACGGGAGGAGAGACCCAGTACTTC
clone_size: .; j_call: TRBJ1-5; v_call: TRBV28; d_call: TRBD1; cdr3_aa: CASSFWGQAYQPQHF; cdr3_nt: TGTGCCAGCAGTTTTTGGGGACAGGCTTATCAGCCCCAGCATTTT
clone_size: .; j_call: TRBJ2-1; v_call: TRBV5-1; d_call: .; cdr3_aa: CASSLELRNEQFF; cdr3_nt: TGCGCCAGCAGCTTGGAGCTAAGAAATGAGCAGTTCTTC
clone_size: .; j_call: TRBJ1-4; v_call: TRBV5-1; d_call: .; cdr3_aa: CASSLISRSNEKLFF; cdr3_nt: TGCGCCAGCAGCTTGATAAGCCGGTCTAATGAAAAACTGTTTTTT
clone_size: few; j_call: TRBJ2-1; v_call: TRBV29-1; d_call: .; cdr3_aa: CSERESSYNEQFF; cdr3_nt: TGCAGCGAGAGGGAGAGCTCCTACAATGAGCAGTTCTTC